The entry below describes one TCR beta chain. Seattle patients were enrolled while actively infected and followed longitudinally. This CDR3 contains 13 residues. Germline V gene lookup returns CDR1 SGDLS and CDR2 YYNGEE. V lost 4 bases, J lost 6 bases, and 7 bases stayed unmatched. This record comes from a study of blood T cell repertoires in COVID-19. In the study's own analysis: For nucleated cells, counts were estimated from reference gene primer amplification. Only in-frame clones appear in the TCRdb table, and some are missing; sequencing was by immunoSEQ multiplex PCR. D and trimming were read from the DNA, whereas the V and J calls and clone size are those reported in that table. This table holds some 260,000 clones, about 87% found once.

The sequenced sample was peripheral blood. The chain joins TRBV9 to TRBJ2-7; 7 nucleotides match TRBD1. The clonotype was recovered from a woman aged 70-85 years with COVID-19, enrolled during active disease. CDR3 sequence: CASSTQTGSEQYF. CDR3 coding DNA: TGTGCCAGCAGCACCCAGACAGGGAGCGAGCAGTACTTC.